The source of this TCR beta chain is a study of blood T cell repertoires in COVID-19. Germline CDR1 reads LGHDT; CDR2 reads YNNKEL (reference sequence). CDR3 size: 13 residues. Trimming removed 6 bases from V and 3 bases from J; junction bases left unmatched: 2. Data came from immunoSEQ multiplex PCR; TCRdb stores just in-frame clones and leaves some out. The repertoire has about 87,000 clones, over 75% of them found once; the top ten carry around 10%. The TCR originated in a man older than 75 with acute or convalescent COVID-19. The chain links TRBV3-1 (or the pseudogene TRBV3-2) to TRBJ1-5, with 7 bases aligning to TRBD1. Input material: peripheral blood. CDR3 residues: CASRRGPNQPQHF. CDR3 nucleotide sequence: TGTGCCAGCAGAAGGGGGCCCAATCAGCCCCAGCATTTT.